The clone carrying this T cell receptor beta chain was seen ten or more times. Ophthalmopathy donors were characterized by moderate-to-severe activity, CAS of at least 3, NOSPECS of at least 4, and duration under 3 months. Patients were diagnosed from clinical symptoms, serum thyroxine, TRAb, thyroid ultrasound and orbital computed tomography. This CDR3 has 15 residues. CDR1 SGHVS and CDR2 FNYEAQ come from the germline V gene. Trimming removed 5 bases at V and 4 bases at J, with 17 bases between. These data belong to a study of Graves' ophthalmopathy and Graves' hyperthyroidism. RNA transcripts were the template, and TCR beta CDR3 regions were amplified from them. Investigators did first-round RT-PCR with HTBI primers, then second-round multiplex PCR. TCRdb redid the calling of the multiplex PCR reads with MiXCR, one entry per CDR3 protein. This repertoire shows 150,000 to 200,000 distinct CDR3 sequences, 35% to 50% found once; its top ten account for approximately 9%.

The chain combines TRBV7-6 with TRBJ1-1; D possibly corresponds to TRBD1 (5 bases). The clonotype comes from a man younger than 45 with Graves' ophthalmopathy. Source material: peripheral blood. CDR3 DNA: TGTGCCAGCAGCCGCTCAGGGTCCCGAGGCACTGAAGCTTTCTTT. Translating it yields CASSRSGSRGTEAFF.